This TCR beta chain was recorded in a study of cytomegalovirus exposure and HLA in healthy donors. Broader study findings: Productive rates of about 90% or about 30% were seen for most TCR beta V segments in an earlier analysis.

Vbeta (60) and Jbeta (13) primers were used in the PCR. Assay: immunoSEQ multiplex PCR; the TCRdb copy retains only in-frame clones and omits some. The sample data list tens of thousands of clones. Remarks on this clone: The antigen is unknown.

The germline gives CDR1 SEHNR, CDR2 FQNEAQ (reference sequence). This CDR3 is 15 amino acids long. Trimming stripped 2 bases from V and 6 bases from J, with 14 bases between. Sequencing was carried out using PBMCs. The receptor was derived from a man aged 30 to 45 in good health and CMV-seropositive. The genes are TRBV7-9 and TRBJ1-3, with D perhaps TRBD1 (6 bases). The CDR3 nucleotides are TGTGCCAGCAGCTTAAGGCAGGGGCAGGAAAACACCATATATTTT. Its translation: CASSLRQGQENTIYF.